This entry lists 22 T cell receptor beta chains sequenced from one sample in a study of T cell responses to AZD1222 COVID-19 vaccine. Repertoires were generated with immunoSEQ multiplex PCR, while TCRdb's copy carries only in-frame clones and drops some. The sample has about 160,000 clones, approximately 94% seen once; the top ten hold 4% to 5.5%. This specimen consisted of peripheral blood, obtained 28 days after the second AZD1222 dose. These receptors were taken from an adult who received the AZD1222 COVID-19 vaccine.

The chain carries TRBV15 and TRBJ2-1, with 8 bases lining up with TRBD2. V dropped 2 bases and J dropped 4; count of bases not matched to a gene: 7. Per germline, CDR1 LNHNV and CDR2 YYDKDF (reference sequence). The CDR3 loop spans 16 amino acids. CDR3 loop: CATSRSAGEAYNEQFF. In nucleotides, the CDR3 is TGTGCCACCAGCAGATCAGCGGGAGAGGCGTACAATGAGCAGTTCTTC.

This clone has a handful of counts. The chain links TRBV11-3 to TRBJ2-1, with a tentative D call TRBD1 (5 bases). Trimming took 5 bases from V and 0 from J, leaving 11 bases between them. CDR3 length: 15 amino acids. Germline V lookup: CDR1 SGHNT, CDR2 YENEEA. CDR3 protein: CASSPRQSSYNEQFF. The CDR3 region has the DNA TGTGCCAGCAGCCCCCGACAGAGCTCCTACAATGAGCAGTTCTTC.

The J gene is TRBJ2-7, the V gene TRBV10-3; D unclear. This CDR3 has 13 residues. The germline V and J ends were trimmed by 8 bases and 0 bases, with 11 bases remaining between them. In germline, CDR1 is ENHRY, CDR2 SYGVKD. In nucleotides, the CDR3 is TGTGCCATCGAAAGCGCGAGCTCCTACGAGCAGTACTTC. It specifies CAIESASSYEQYF.

This clone has a handful of counts. V usage is TRBV29-1 and J usage is TRBJ2-7; D call uncertain. V gave up 2 bases and J gave up 2 bases, with 7 bases separating them. The CDR3 loop spans 12 amino acids. Per the germline V gene, CDR1 is SQVTM and CDR2 is ANQGSEA. CDR3 nucleotide sequence: TGCAGCGTTGAACAGGACGCCTACGAGCAGTACTTC. This encodes CSVEQDAYEQYF.

This clone showed up just once. The chain uses TRBV7-2 and TRBJ1-2; D not resolved. The CDR3 length is 13 residues. The germline V gene has CDR1 SGHTA and CDR2 FQGNSA. V was shortened by 5 bases and J by 7 bases, with 14 bases between the two germline ends. The CDR3 loop reads CASSRPDIFGYTF. DNA for the CDR3: TGTGCCAGCAGCCGACCCGACATTTTTGGCTACACCTTC.

The V call is TRBV30, the J call TRBJ1-1; D is perhaps TRBD1 (5 bases). This CDR3 has 13 amino acids. The ends were cut back, 2 bases at V and 3 bases at J, with 10 bases in the middle. CDR1 is GTSNPN, CDR2 SVGIG, per germline (reference sequence). This chain's CDR3 is CAWSPRGDTEAFF. DNA of the CDR3: TGTGCCTGGAGTCCACGAGGGGACACTGAAGCTTTCTTT.

The sample holds one count of this clone. The rearrangement links TRBV27 to TRBJ2-7, with no clear D. The V gene lost 3 bases and the J gene lost 2 bases, with 8 bases spanning the gap. The length of the CDR3 is 13 residues. Germline V gives CDR1 MNHEY, CDR2 SMNVEV (reference sequence). The CDR3 loop reads CASSLGRPYEQYF. The CDR3, as DNA: TGTGCCAGCAGTTTGGGCCGACCCTACGAGCAGTACTTC.

The genes are TRBV5-1 and TRBJ2-2; D unresolved. V lost 6 bases and J 0 bases, leaving 0 bases between the germline ends. Germline V gene data show CDR1 as SGHRS and CDR2 as YFSETQ. This CDR3 contains 11 residues. CDR3 residues: CASTNTGELFF. CDR3 in DNA: TGCGCCAGCACGAACACCGGGGAGCTGTTTTTT.

The genes are TRBV3-1 (or the pseudogene TRBV3-2) and TRBJ2-7; the D is unclear. V was cut by 8 bases and J by 5 bases, with 16 bases left in between. The germline CDR1 and CDR2 sequences are LGHDT and YNNKEL (reference sequence). This CDR3 has 13 amino acids. DNA for the CDR3: TGTGCCAGCCAGCCAAGATATCGGGACGAGCAGTACTTC. It yields the protein CASQPRYRDEQYF.

The CDR3 sequence is CASSEQGTTDTQYF. The CDR3 bases are TGTGCCAGCAGTGAACAGGGCACCACAGATACGCAGTATTTT. V gene TRBV2 combines with J gene TRBJ2-3; TRBD1 might be the D (5 bases). Trimming took off 2 bases at V and 2 bases at J, with 8 bases between the two ends. Germline lookup yields CDR1 SNHLY and CDR2 FYNNEI. The CDR3 runs to 14 residues.

The V call is TRBV19, the J call TRBJ2-2; D gene ambiguous. From germline, CDR1 is LNHDA and CDR2 SQIVND (reference sequence). Trimming took 6 bases from V and 2 from J, leaving 13 bases between them. The CDR3 loop spans 15 amino acids. The CDR3 loop is CASSPVDLNTGELFF. The CDR3 region has the DNA TGTGCCAGTAGCCCGGTAGACCTAAACACCGGGGAGCTGTTTTTT.

The genes are TRBV6-7 and TRBJ2-7, with D perhaps assigned TRBD1 or TRBD2 (5 bases each). TRBV6-7 is reported as an ORF; its role is uncertain. This CDR3 has 12 residues. V was pared by 2 bases and J by 9 bases, with 11 bases between. Written as DNA, the CDR3 is TGTGCCAGCAGTTACCCGGGACGGGGGCAGTACTTC. This sequence encodes CASSYPGRGQYF.

This chain joins TRBV2 and TRBJ1-5; no firm D call. From germline, CDR1 is SNHLY and CDR2 FYNNEI. This CDR3 has 14 amino acids. V was trimmed by 3 bases and J by 0 bases, leaving 6 bases between them. The CDR3 reads CASSDMDSNQPQHF. The CDR3 DNA is TGTGCCAGCAGTGATATGGATAGCAATCAGCCCCAGCATTTT. Combining the CDR3 with reference TRBV2 and TRBJ1-5 gives the whole variable domain EPEVTQTPSHQVTQMGQEVILRCVPISNHLYFYWYRQILGQKVEFLVSFYNNEISEKSEIFDDQFSVERPDGSNFTLKIRSTKLEDSAMYFCASSDMDSNQPQHFGDGTRLSIL.

V is TRBV5-5 and J is TRBJ2-3; D is ambiguous. Germline-derived CDR1 and CDR2 are SGHKS and YYEKEE (reference sequence). The V gene lost 4 bases and the J gene lost 3 bases, with 9 bases spanning the gap. CDR3 length equals 13 residues. DNA for the CDR3: TGTGCCAGCAGCGCGAGTCGTACAGATACGCAGTATTTT. The encoded protein is CASSASRTDTQYF.

The chain links TRBV5-5 to TRBJ1-3; 8 bases align to TRBD1. There are 13 residues in the CDR3. Per germline, CDR1 SGHKS and CDR2 YYEKEE (reference sequence). V shed 6 bases and J 7 bases; nucleotides not matched to a gene: 6. DNA of the CDR3: TGTGCCAGCAACAGGGGGGAGGGGAACACCATATATTTT. Its protein product is CASNRGEGNTIYF.

This clone was counted only a few times. The rearrangement uses TRBV3-1 (or the pseudogene TRBV3-2) and TRBJ2-5; TRBD2 matches 11 bases. The CDR3 sequence is 18 residues long. V dropped 4 bases and J dropped 4; count of bases not matched to a gene: 14. Germline V gene sequence: CDR1 LGHDT, CDR2 YNNKEL (reference sequence). As DNA, the CDR3 is TGTGCCAGCAGCCTAAATCGGCTAGCGGGAGGCCCTCGAGAGACCCAGTACTTC. This sequence encodes CASSLNRLAGGPRETQYF.

Only one count was recorded for this clone. V usage is TRBV12-3 or TRBV12-4 and J usage is TRBJ1-3; D call uncertain. This CDR3 region has 13 residues. The V end lost 11 bases, the J end lost 0 bases, and 11 bases lay between the germline ends. DNA for the CDR3: TGTGCCGGCAAGAGCGGCTCTGGAAACACCATATATTTT. The encoded protein is CAGKSGSGNTIYF.

The chain recombines TRBV3-1 (or the pseudogene TRBV3-2) with TRBJ2-1; D gene unclear. The CDR3 sequence is 14 residues long. Germline V lookup: CDR1 LGHDT, CDR2 YNNKEL (reference sequence). V lost 0 bases to trimming and J lost 3 bases, with 6 bases between them. The CDR3 DNA reads as TGTGCCAGCAGCCAAGATCCGAACTACAATGAGCAGTTCTTC. Translation gives CASSQDPNYNEQFF.

The chain combines TRBV18 with TRBJ2-7; D possibly corresponds to TRBD2 (7 bases). This CDR3 is built from 14 residues. Germline V gene lookup returns CDR1 KGHSH and CDR2 LQKENI. V was pared by 6 bases and J by 4 bases, with 16 bases between. CDR3 bases: TGTGCCAGCTCGTCTGGGGGGGCCAGGTACGAGCAGTACTTC. It encodes CASSSGGARYEQYF.

The chain employs TRBV5-1 and TRBJ2-7; 14 bases agree with TRBD2. The germline V gene has CDR1 SGHRS and CDR2 YFSETQ. The V gene end was trimmed by 4 bases and the J gene end by 0 bases; junction bases not matched to a gene: 6. The CDR3 is 17 residues long. The CDR3 DNA is TGCGCCAGCAGCCCCGGACTAGCGGGAGGCCTCTCCTACGAGCAGTACTTC. It codes for CASSPGLAGGLSYEQYF.

The chain recombines TRBV27 with TRBJ2-7; TRBD1 matches at 9 bases. V lost 6 bases, J lost 5 bases, and 5 bases stayed unmatched. The V gene's germline CDR1 is MNHEY and CDR2 SMNVEV (reference sequence). This CDR3 has 13 amino acids. This CDR3 is CASRDRGVHEQYF. Here the CDR3 DNA reads TGTGCCAGCAGGGACAGGGGTGTCCACGAGCAGTACTTC.

V gene TRBV18 combines with J gene TRBJ2-1; tentatively, D is TRBD2 (6 bases). This CDR3 has 15 amino acids. Between the trimmed V and J ends, which lost 0 bases and 6 bases, there was a span of 12 bases. Germline lookup yields CDR1 KGHSH and CDR2 LQKENI. CDR3 region: CASSPPGLLGNEQFF. CDR3 nucleotides: TGTGCCAGCTCACCACCGGGACTCCTAGGCAATGAGCAGTTCTTC.